This T cell receptor (beta chain) comes out of a study of blood T cell repertoires in COVID-19. The table came from immunoSEQ multiplex PCR; TCRdb's copy has only in-frame clones and leaves some out. This sample yields around 70,000 clones, of which approximately 84% are seen a single time; 9.5% to 15% belongs to the top ten. One Seattle source followed patients from active infection through their disease course. There are 16 residues in the CDR3. With 5 bases clipped from V and 4 bases from J, the junction kept 11 bases outside the gene matches. From germline, CDR1 is SGHTA and CDR2 FQGNSA. This TCR was sampled from a man between 50 and 59 years old with COVID-19, enrolled during active disease. Sequencing was carried out using peripheral blood. V and J are TRBV7-2 and TRBJ2-7, with 10 bases identical to TRBD1. CDR3: CASSPRQGAKGYEQYF. The CDR3 bases are TGTGCCAGCAGCCCCCGACAGGGGGCAAAGGGATACGAGCAGTACTTC.